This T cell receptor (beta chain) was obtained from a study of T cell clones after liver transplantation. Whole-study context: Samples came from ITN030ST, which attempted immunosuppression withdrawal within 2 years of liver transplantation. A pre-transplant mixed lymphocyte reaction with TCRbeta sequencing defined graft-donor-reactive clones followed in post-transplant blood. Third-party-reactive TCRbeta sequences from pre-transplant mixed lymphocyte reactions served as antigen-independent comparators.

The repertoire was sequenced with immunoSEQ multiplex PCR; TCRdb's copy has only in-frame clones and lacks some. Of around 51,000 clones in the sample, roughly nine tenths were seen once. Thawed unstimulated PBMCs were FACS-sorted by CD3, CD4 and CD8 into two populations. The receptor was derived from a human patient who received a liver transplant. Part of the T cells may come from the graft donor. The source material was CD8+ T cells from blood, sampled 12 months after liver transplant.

The CDR3 loop reads CASSLEWGRDEQYF. DNA for the CDR3: TGTGCCAGCAGCTTAGAGTGGGGGCGCGACGAGCAGTACTTC. The gene calls are TRBV7-8 and TRBJ2-7, with D tentatively TRBD1 (6 bases). The CDR3 sequence is 14 residues long. Germline V lookup: CDR1 SGHVS, CDR2 FQNEAQ. The V and J ends lost 1 base and 5 bases respectively, with 12 bases between them.